The clone carrying this T cell receptor (beta chain) was counted many times. Its specificity is not known. This sample stems from a study of T cells in Graves' hyperthyroidism and ophthalmopathy. Uncontrolled infections, other autoimmune diseases, pregnancy or lactation led to exclusion of patients. PBMCs were obtained from approximately 9.2 ml fresh peripheral blood. Germline V CDR1 and CDR2: SNHLY, FYNNEI. The CDR3 is 15 residues long. The ends were cut back, 8 bases at V and 6 bases at J, with 22 bases in the middle. Amplification targeted TCR beta CDR3 regions from RNA transcripts. An initial round of RT-PCR targeting the TCR CDR3 relied on the HTBI primer set. Each CDR3 protein is one row after TCRdb ran MiXCR on the multiplex PCR reads. The table lists approximately 210,000 distinct CDR3 sequences, under 20% of them singletons. Study-wide results and limits: Ophthalmopathy was told apart from stable hyperthyroidism by a 13 V-J model.

This rearrangement joins TRBV2 to TRBJ1-2; D unresolved. The TCR comes from a man over 45 with Graves' hyperthyroidism. Material for sequencing was blood. CDR3 in amino acids: CASASVGVVTDGYTF. The CDR3 DNA reads as TGTGCCAGCGCGTCTGTTGGGGTTGTTACGGATGGCTACACCTTC.